The T cell receptor beta chain under discussion was sequenced for a study of control samples from healthy donors and cancer patients. Here immunoSEQ multiplex PCR was the method, and the copy in TCRdb shows in-frame clones only, minus some. The sample holds fewer than 200,000 clones; 96% are singletons and the top ten take 1%. The CDR3 consists of 14 residues. Germline loops: CDR1 MNHEY, CDR2 SVGAGI. V gave up 4 bases and J gave up 7 bases; unmatched junction bases: 3. Specimen: blood. The clonotype was recovered from a woman younger than 45 in good health. The chain is built from TRBV6-5 and TRBJ1-6, with 8 bases lining up with TRBD1. The CDR3 bases are TGTGCCAGCAGTTTCACAGGGGGGAATTCACCCCTCCACTTT. It yields the protein CASSFTGGNSPLHF.